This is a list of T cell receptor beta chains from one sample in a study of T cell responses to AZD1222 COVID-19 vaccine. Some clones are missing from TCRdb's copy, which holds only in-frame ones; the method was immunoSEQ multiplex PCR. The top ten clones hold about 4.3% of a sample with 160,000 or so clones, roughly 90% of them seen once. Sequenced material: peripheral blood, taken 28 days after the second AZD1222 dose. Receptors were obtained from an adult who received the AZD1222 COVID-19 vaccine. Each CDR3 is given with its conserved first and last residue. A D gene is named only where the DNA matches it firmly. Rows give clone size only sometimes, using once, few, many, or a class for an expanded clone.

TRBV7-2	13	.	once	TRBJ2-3	TGTGCCAGCAGCACACCCAGCACAGATACGCAGTATTTT	CASSTPSTDTQYF
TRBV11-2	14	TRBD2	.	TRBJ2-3	TGTGCCAGCACTGCGAGGGGAGGGACAGATACGCAGTATTTT	CASTARGGTDTQYF
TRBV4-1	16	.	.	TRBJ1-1	TGCGCCAGCAGCCCGAGGGGTCTAGAAGGGAACACTGAAGCTTTCTTT	CASSPRGLEGNTEAFF
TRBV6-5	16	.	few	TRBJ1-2	TGTGCCAGCAGTTACTCGATATTGGGCAGGAACTATGGCTACACCTTC	CASSYSILGRNYGYTF
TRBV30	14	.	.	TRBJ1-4	TGTGCCTGGAGTGTCTGGGGGGCAGGAGGAAAACTGTTTTTT	CAWSVWGAGGKLFF
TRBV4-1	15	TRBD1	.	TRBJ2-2	TGCGCCAGCAGCCAAGATTGGACAGGGGATGGGGAGCTGTTTTTT	CASSQDWTGDGELFF
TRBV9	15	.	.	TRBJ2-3	TGTGCCAGCAGCGTAGATGGCGGGGTCACAGATACGCAGTATTTT	CASSVDGGVTDTQYF
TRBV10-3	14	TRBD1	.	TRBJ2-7	TGTGCCATCAGTGACGGACAGGGAACCTACGAGCAGTACTTC	CAISDGQGTYEQYF
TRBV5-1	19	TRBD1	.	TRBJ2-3	TGCGCCAGCAGCGCGGCGACCCCAGGGGTTCAGGGGGCACGAGATACGCAGTATTTT	CASSAATPGVQGARDTQYF
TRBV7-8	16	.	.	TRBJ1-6	TGTGCCAGCAGCCCACGCCCCGCCCAGAATAATTCACCCCTCCACTTT	CASSPRPAQNNSPLHF
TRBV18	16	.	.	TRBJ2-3	TGTGCCAGCTCACCCCCATGGGACACCTGGGGAGATACGCAGTATTTT	CASSPPWDTWGDTQYF
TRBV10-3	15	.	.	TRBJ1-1	TGTGCCATCAGTGTTCAGGGGCTGGGCCCCACTGAAGCTTTCTTT	CAISVQGLGPTEAFF
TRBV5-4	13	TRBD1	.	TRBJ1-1	TGTGCCAGCAGCCAGGGGGAATCTACTGAAGCTTTCTTT	CASSQGESTEAFF